This T cell receptor beta chain appears in the sequencing data of a study of blood T cell repertoires in COVID-19. Some clones are missing from TCRdb's copy, which holds only in-frame ones; the method was immunoSEQ multiplex PCR. This table has under 300,000 clones, 70% to 85% appearing once. The V and J ends lost 4 bases and 0 bases respectively, with 11 bases between them. CDR1 and CDR2 from the germline V gene are SGHRS and YFSETQ. The CDR3 consists of 15 residues. The rearrangement links TRBV5-1 to TRBJ2-1, with a tentative D call TRBD1 (5 bases). The receptor was derived from a man in his forties who had recovered from COVID-19. The sequencing sample was made of PBMCs or T cells enriched from blood (not recorded which). The CDR3 DNA reads TGCGCCAGCAGCCAAGGACACAGCTCCTACAATGAGCAGTTCTTC. It specifies CASSQGHSSYNEQFF.